The T cell receptor beta chain described here comes from a study of beta chain features in type 1 diabetes. Overall study results and limits: In every one of the four CD4+ subsets, TCRB CDR3s were moderately but significantly shorter in Type 1 diabetes patients.

As every portion of the isolated RNA was reverse transcribed, the sequencing read expressed TCRB transcripts. TCRdb's table, derived via immunoSEQ multiplex PCR, lists solely in-frame clones and lacks some. The sample contains fewer than 500,000 clones, over 11% of which appear only once. On this clone: Antigen specificity is unknown.

This CDR3 has 11 residues. Trimming shortened V by 5 bases and J by 5 bases, and 7 bases separated the two germline ends. Germline V lookup: CDR1 DFQATT, CDR2 SNEGSKA (reference sequence). The chain has TRBV20-1 and TRBJ2-1; perhaps TRBD1 as D (5 bases). The source material was naive CD4+ T cells from blood. The source of this sequence is a man between 25 and 39 years old in good health. CDR3 in DNA: TGCAGTGCTGGGGCCGACAATGAGCAGTTCTTC. It codes for CSAGADNEQFF.